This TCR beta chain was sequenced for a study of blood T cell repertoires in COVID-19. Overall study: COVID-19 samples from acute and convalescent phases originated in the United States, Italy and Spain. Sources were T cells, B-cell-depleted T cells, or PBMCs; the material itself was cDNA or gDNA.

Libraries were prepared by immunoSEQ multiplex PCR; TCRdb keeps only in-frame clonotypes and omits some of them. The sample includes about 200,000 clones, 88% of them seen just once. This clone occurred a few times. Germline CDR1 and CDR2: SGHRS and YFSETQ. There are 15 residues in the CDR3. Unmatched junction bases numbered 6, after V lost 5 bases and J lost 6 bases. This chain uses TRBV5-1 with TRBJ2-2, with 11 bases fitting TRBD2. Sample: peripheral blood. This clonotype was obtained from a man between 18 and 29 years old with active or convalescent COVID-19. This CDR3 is CASRFSGGAAGELFF. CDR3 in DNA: TGCGCCAGCAGATTTAGCGGGGGGGCCGCCGGGGAGCTGTTTTTT.